The TCR beta chain described here comes from a study of blood T cell repertoires in COVID-19. Study overall: The cDNA or gDNA used as material had been derived from T cells, B-cell-depleted T cells, or PBMCs.

This clone was detected a few times. Clones were sequenced by immunoSEQ multiplex PCR, and TCRdb holds only the in-frame ones, with some missing. The sample holds around 150,000 clones, about 87% seen once. The sequence came from a man aged 55 to 69 with active or convalescent COVID-19. The sequencing sample was made of peripheral blood.

The CDR3 sequence is CASSMPLLAGGPTDTQYF. In DNA, the CDR3 is TGTGCCAGTAGTATGCCTCTACTAGCGGGAGGGCCCACAGATACGCAGTATTTT. The chain recombines TRBV19 with TRBJ2-3; 13 nucleotides agree with TRBD2. The CDR3 is 18 residues long. V shed 3 bases and J 2 bases; nucleotides not matched to a gene: 8. Germline loops: CDR1 LNHDA, CDR2 SQIVND (reference sequence).